Here is one T cell receptor (beta chain) with its context. The antigen remains unidentified. Germline V gives CDR1 MNHEY, CDR2 SVGAGI. The CDR3 sequence is 16 residues long. The V end was cut by 2 bases, the J end by 6 bases, with 19 bases between. The source of the sample is a study of T cells in Graves' hyperthyroidism and ophthalmopathy. General study results and limits: A 13 V-J signature model discriminated ophthalmopathy versus stable hyperthyroidism.

Amplification yielded TCR beta CDR3 regions, with RNA transcripts as the source. First-round RT-PCR with HTBI primers amplified the TCR CDR3 region. TCRdb reanalysed the multiplex PCR reads using MiXCR and keeps one entry per CDR3 protein. The table shows about 400,000 distinct CDR3 sequences, with approximately 25% occurring only once. Patients counted as stable if ophthalmopathy did not develop within 18 months. Patients aged 18 to 65 with hyperthyroidism were newly diagnosed, with duration under 2 months. The clonotype was recovered from a man aged 50 or older with Graves' hyperthyroidism. The V call is TRBV6-5, the J call TRBJ1-2, with a weak D call TRBD1 (5 bases). The specimen was blood. The CDR3 region has the DNA TGTGCCAGCAGTTACGGGCAGGGAGGCCCCTCTGATGGCTACACCTTC. Translated, it gives CASSYGQGGPSDGYTF.